This TCR beta chain stems from a study of shared clonotypes between healthy human individuals. Study at large: CD8 memory received one plate per donor, CD8 naive two, CD4 memory three and CD4 naive three.

Turning to this clone: Its antigen is undetermined.

Authors' data handling: Filtering differed for immunoSEQ, which gave only junction sequences without quality scores. Sequencing used immunoSEQ multiplex PCR; TCRdb keeps in-frame clones, though not all of them. The D gene and trimming were derived from the DNA, and the V and J assignments and clone size from that table. The profile shows about 2.1 million clones, around 93% of them singletons. Study-level points and caveats: Naive subsets generally had larger estimated richness than memory subsets. Relative to their counterparts shared across all four donors, non-shared clonotypes exhibited diminished generation probabilities.

The naive CD8 population came from CD45RO-negative cells selected for CCR7, without terminally differentiated effector memory CD45RA+ cells. J lost 0 bases, V lost 2 bases, and 4 bases had no gene match. Germline CDR1 SGHTA, CDR2 FQGNSA. This CDR3 region has 16 residues. Sequencing was performed on naive CD8+ T cells from PBMCs. The TCR was taken from a man between 18 and 29 years old in good health. Some clones in this sample may be carry-over from other donors' samples. J is TRBJ2-7 and V is TRBV7-2, with 10 bases matching TRBD2. The CDR3 DNA reads TGTGCCAGCAGCTTACTGGCTAGCGGGAGCTCCTACGAGCAGTACTTC. This gives the protein CASSLLASGSSYEQYF.